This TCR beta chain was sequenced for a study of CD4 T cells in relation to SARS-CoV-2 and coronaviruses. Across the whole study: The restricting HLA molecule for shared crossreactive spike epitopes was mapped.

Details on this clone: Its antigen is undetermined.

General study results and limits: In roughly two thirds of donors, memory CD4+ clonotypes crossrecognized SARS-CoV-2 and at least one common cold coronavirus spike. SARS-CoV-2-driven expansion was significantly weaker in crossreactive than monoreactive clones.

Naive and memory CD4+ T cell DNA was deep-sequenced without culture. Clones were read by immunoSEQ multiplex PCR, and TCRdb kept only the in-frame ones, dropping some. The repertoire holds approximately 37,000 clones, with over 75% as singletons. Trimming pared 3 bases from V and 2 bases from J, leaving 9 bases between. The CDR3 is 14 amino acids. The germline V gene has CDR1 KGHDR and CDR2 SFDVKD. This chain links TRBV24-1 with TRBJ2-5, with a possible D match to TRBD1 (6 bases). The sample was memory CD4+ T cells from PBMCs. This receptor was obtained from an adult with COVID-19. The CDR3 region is CATSDPGQQETQYF. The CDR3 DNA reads TGTGCCACCAGTGATCCCGGACAGCAAGAGACCCAGTACTTC.